This T cell receptor (beta chain) was sequenced during a study of cytomegalovirus exposure and HLA in healthy donors. Amplification used 60 Vbeta primers and 13 Jbeta primers. Data came from immunoSEQ multiplex PCR; TCRdb stores just in-frame clones and leaves some out. The sample lists more than 95,000 clones, over 9% seen once, with 5% to 6.5% in the top ten. Germline V gives CDR1 SGHTA, CDR2 FQGTGA. V shed 5 bases and J 4 bases; nucleotides not matched to a gene: 7. This CDR3 is built from 15 residues. In the case of this clone: Its antigen remains unknown.

Findings and limits, study-wide: A missense DCLRE1C variant was associated with V- and J-gene trimming of TCR beta chains in a later analysis, and an independent cohort replicated the association. Per a later analysis, HLA-associated TCR beta chains showed more clonal expansion than other, equally common TCR beta chains. Within a later analysis, the majority of CMV-associated TCR beta chains appeared HLA-restricted.

The chain carries TRBV7-3 and TRBJ2-1; 8 positions agree with TRBD2. The source material was PBMCs. This receptor was taken from a man aged 35-49 years in good health and CMV-seropositive. Here the CDR3 reads CASSPSGSQYNEQFF. CDR3 in DNA: TGTGCCAGCAGCCCAAGCGGGAGCCAGTACAATGAGCAGTTCTTC.